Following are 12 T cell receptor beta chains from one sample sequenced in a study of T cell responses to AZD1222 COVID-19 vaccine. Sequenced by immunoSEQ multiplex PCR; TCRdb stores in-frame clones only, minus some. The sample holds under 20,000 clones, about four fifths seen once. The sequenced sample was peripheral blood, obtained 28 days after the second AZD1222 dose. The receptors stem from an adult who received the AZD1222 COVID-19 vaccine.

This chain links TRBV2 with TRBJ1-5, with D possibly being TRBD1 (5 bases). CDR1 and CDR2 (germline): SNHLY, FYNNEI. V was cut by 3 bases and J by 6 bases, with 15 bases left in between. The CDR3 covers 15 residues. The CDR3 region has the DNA TGTGCCAGCAGTGACGGTCAGGGCTCGACTCAGCCCCAGCATTTT. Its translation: CASSDGQGSTQPQHF.

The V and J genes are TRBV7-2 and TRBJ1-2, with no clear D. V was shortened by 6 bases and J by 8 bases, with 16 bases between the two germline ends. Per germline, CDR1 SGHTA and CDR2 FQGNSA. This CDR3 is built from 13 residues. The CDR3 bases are TGTGCCAGCAGAATCCCCCCGGCGGGAGGCTACACCTTC. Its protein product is CASRIPPAGGYTF. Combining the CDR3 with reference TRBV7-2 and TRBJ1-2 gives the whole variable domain GAGVSQSPSNKVTEKGKDVELRCDPISGHTALYWYRQSLGQGLEFLIYFQGNSAPDKSGLPSDRFSAERTGGSVSTLTIQRTQQEDSAVYLCASRIPPAGGYTFGSGTRLTVV.

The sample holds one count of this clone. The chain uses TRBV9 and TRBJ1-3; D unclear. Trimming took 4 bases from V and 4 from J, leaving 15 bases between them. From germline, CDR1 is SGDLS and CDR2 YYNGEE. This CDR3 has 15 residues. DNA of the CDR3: TGTGCCAGCAGCCCCTTGAGCAGCGGGGGAAACACCATATATTTT. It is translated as CASSPLSSGGNTIYF.

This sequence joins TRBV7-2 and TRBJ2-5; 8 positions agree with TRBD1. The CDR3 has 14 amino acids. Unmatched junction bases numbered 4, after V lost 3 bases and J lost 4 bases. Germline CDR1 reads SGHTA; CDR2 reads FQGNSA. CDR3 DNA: TGTGCCAGCAGCTTCCCGACAGGGGTAGAGACCCAGTACTTC. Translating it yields CASSFPTGVETQYF.

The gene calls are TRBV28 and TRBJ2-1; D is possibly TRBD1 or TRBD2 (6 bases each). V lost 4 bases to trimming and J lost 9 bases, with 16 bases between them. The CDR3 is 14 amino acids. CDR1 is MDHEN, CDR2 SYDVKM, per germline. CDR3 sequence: CASSSSALGGEQFF. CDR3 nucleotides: TGTGCCAGCAGTTCTAGCGCCTTAGGGGGTGAGCAGTTCTTC.

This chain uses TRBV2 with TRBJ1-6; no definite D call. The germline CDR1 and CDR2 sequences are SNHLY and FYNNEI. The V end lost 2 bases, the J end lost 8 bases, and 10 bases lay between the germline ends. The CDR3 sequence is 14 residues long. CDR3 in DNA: TGTGCCAGCAGTGAAAACCGGGGATATTCACCCCTCCACTTT. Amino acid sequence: CASSENRGYSPLHF.

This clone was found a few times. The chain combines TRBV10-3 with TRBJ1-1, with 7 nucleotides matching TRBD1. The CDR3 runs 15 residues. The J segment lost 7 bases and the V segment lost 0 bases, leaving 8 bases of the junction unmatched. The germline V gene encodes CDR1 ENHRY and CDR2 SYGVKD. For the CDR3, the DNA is TGTGCCATCAGTGAGTCGAGGGACAGCCCCATTGAAGCTTTCTTT. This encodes CAISESRDSPIEAFF.

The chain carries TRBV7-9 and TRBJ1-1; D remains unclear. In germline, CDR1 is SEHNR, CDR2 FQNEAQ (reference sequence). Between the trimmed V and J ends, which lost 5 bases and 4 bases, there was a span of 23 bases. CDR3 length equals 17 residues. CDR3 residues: CASSPWASEGTGTEAFF. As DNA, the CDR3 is TGTGCCAGCAGCCCTTGGGCGTCGGAGGGAACTGGCACTGAAGCTTTCTTT.

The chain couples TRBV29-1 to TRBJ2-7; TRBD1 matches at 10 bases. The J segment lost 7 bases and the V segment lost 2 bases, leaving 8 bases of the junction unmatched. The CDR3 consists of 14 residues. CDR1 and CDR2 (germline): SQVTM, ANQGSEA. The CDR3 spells CSVERTGGPGEQYF. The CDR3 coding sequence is TGCAGCGTTGAAAGGACAGGGGGGCCTGGGGAGCAGTACTTC.

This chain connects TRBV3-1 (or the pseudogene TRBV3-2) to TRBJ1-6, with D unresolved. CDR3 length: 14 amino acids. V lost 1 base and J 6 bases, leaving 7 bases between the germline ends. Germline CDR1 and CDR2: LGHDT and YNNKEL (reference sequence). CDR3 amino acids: CASSQGGSNSPLHF. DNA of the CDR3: TGTGCCAGCAGCCAAGGTGGATCTAATTCACCCCTCCACTTT.

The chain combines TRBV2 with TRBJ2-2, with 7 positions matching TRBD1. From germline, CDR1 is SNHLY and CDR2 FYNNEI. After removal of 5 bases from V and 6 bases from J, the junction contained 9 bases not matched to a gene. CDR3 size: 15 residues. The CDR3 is CASSRTGGMAGELFF. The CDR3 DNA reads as TGTGCCAGCAGTCGGACAGGAGGTATGGCCGGGGAGCTGTTTTTT. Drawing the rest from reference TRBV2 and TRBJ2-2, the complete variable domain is EPEVTQTPSHQVTQMGQEVILRCVPISNHLYFYWYRQILGQKVEFLVSFYNNEISEKSEIFDDQFSVERPDGSNFTLKIRSTKLEDSAMYFCASSRTGGMAGELFFGEGSRLTVL.

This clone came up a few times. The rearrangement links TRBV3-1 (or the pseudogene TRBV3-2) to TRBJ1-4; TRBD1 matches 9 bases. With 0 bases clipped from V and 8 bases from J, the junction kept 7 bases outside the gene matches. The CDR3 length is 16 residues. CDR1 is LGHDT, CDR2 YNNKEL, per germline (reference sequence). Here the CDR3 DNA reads TGTGCCAGCAGCCAAGAGGGGACAGGGTTAGAAGAAAAACTGTTTTTT. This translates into CASSQEGTGLEEKLFF.